The table lists the clone carrying this T cell receptor beta chain with many counts. As yet, its antigen is unknown. The sample is drawn from a study of T cells in Graves' hyperthyroidism and ophthalmopathy. Study context: Sampling of peripheral blood happened at initial diagnosis, prior to any treatment.

Study results and caveats: Most thyroid clonotypes expanded above 0.001 appeared in blood too.

Looked up from germline, CDR1 is KGHSH and CDR2 is LQKENI. The V end lost 0 bases, the J end lost 6 bases, and 9 bases lay between the germline ends. CDR3 length: 13 amino acids. Each patient was aged 18 to 65 and had newly diagnosed hyperthyroidism of under 2 months' duration. Patients with uncontrolled infections, other autoimmune diseases, pregnancy or lactation were excluded. RNA transcripts were the template for amplifying TCR beta CDR3 regions. During a first-round RT-PCR of the TCR CDR3, the HTBI primer set was used. One entry per CDR3 protein results from TCRdb running MiXCR on the multiplex PCR reads. This sample carries hundreds of thousands of distinct CDR3 sequences, 15% of them seen once, and the ten largest clones take roughly 33%.

The specimen sequenced was blood. The gene calls are TRBV18 and TRBJ2-7, with D uncertain. The TCR was taken from a woman aged 30 to 39 with Graves' hyperthyroidism. DNA of the CDR3: TGTGCCAGCTCACCACCGATGAGATCCGAGCAGTACTTC. Amino acid sequence: CASSPPMRSEQYF. Together with reference TRBV18 and TRBJ2-7, the CDR3 gives the full variable domain: NAGVMQNPRHLVRRRGQEARLRCSPMKGHSHVYWYRQLPEEGLKFMVYLQKENIIDESGMPKERFSAEFPKEGPSILRIQQVVRGDSAAYFCASSPPMRSEQYFGPGTRLTVT.